These 13 T cell receptor beta chains originate from one sample sequenced in a study of OX40 agonist ivuxolimab in advanced cancers. Repertoires were generated with immunoSEQ multiplex PCR, while TCRdb's copy carries only in-frame clones and drops some. Among under 40,000 clones listed, 85% to 95% were seen once. The sequences come from CD4+ or CD8+ T cells sorted from blood, collected in a trial of the OX40 agonist ivuxolimab. The receptors stem from an adult with an advanced solid tumor such as melanoma, head and neck, liver or kidney cancer.

The V and J genes are TRBV6-6 and TRBJ2-3; TRBD2 matches at 8 bases. Trimming cost V 2 bases and J 4 bases; bases outside gene matches: 2. The CDR3 is 14 amino acids. Germline V lookup: CDR1 MNHNY, CDR2 SVGAGI (reference sequence). In DNA form, the CDR3 reads TGTGCCAGCAGTTACCGGGGGGGCCCAGATACGCAGTATTTT. This gives the protein CASSYRGGPDTQYF.

This clone was seen only once. The chain uses TRBV27 and TRBJ2-1; TRBD1 might be the D (5 bases). Germline CDR1 MNHEY, CDR2 SMNVEV (reference sequence). Trimming cost V 6 bases and J 5 bases, with 14 bases left between them. CDR3 length: 14 residues. The CDR3: CASRTLDSHNEQFF. CDR3 nucleotides: TGTGCCAGCAGGACGCTCGACAGCCACAATGAGCAGTTCTTC.

The chain joins TRBV5-1 to TRBJ1-2, with 8 bases fitting TRBD1. CDR1 and CDR2 from the germline V gene are SGHRS and YFSETQ. This CDR3 region has 16 residues. J lost 8 bases, V lost 5 bases, and 17 bases had no gene match. CDR3 residues: CASSYETGAALGGYTF. In DNA form, the CDR3 reads TGCGCCAGCAGTTATGAGACAGGGGCCGCGTTAGGAGGCTACACCTTC.

V and J are TRBV27 and TRBJ1-2; a weak D match, TRBD1 (5 bases). Trimming took off 5 bases at V and 6 bases at J, with 7 bases between the two ends. Germline-derived CDR1 and CDR2 are MNHEY and SMNVEV (reference sequence). The CDR3 sequence is 11 residues long. CDR3 DNA sequence: TGTGCCAGCAGTGAGGGGAATGGCTACACCTTC. The encoded protein is CASSEGNGYTF.

The chain couples TRBV7-2 to TRBJ1-1; tentative D call: TRBD1 (5 bases). V lost 1 base to trimming and J lost 7 bases, with 13 bases between them. Germline V gene lookup returns CDR1 SGHTA and CDR2 FQGNSA. CDR3 length: 14 amino acids. CDR3 nucleotide sequence: TGTGCCAGCAGCTTAGTTGCGGGGGGGGTTGAAGCTTTCTTT. Translating it yields CASSLVAGGVEAFF.

The V call is TRBV7-9, the J call TRBJ1-1; 7 nucleotides align to TRBD1. J lost 4 bases, V lost 2 bases, and 1 base had no gene match. Germline-derived CDR1 and CDR2 are SEHNR and FQNEAQ (reference sequence). The CDR3 length is 13 residues. As DNA, the CDR3 is TGTGCCAGCAGCTTAACAGGGGTCACTGAAGCTTTCTTT. This sequence encodes CASSLTGVTEAFF.

This chain joins TRBV21-1 and TRBJ2-1; the table names TRBD1, a call not compared with the DNA. TRBV21-1 is a pseudogene segment. CDR3 size: 15 residues. CDR3 DNA: TGTGCCAGCAGCCTGGACAGGGGGATATACAATGAGCAGTTCTTC. The encoded protein is CASSLDRGIYNEQFF.

The J gene is TRBJ1-1, the V gene TRBV4-2, with D possibly matching TRBD1 (6 bases). Trimming cost V 0 bases and J 4 bases, with 12 bases left between them. CDR3 length: 15 residues. Per germline, CDR1 LGHNA and CDR2 YNFKEQ. The CDR3 sequence is CASSQEGGRITEAFF. The CDR3 DNA sequence: TGTGCCAGCAGCCAAGAGGGGGGCAGAATCACTGAAGCTTTCTTT.

The chain employs TRBV4-1 and TRBJ1-3; D possibly corresponds to TRBD1 (5 bases). V lost 1 base and J lost 8, with 9 bases in between. Per the germline V gene, CDR1 is MGHRA and CDR2 is YSYEKL. The CDR3 totals 13 residues. This CDR3 reads CASSQVQGYTIYF. The CDR3 bases are TGCGCCAGCAGCCAAGTCCAGGGATACACCATATATTTT.

V and J are TRBV13 and TRBJ1-1; D gene unclear. This CDR3 comprises 13 residues. V gave up 1 base and J gave up 4 bases, with 7 bases separating them. Germline V gene data show CDR1 as PRHDT and CDR2 as FYEKMQ (reference sequence). The CDR3 nucleotides read TGTGCCAGCAGCTTAGTAGATGGCACTGAAGCTTTCTTT. Encoded protein: CASSLVDGTEAFF.

This clone was seen a single time. The rearrangement uses TRBV5-8 and TRBJ2-2; 8 bases match TRBD1. Germline assignment: CDR1 SGHTS and CDR2 YDEGEE. J gave up 5 bases and V 4 bases, and 4 bases lay outside the gene matches. This CDR3 spans 14 amino acids. DNA of the CDR3: TGTGCCAGCAGCACAAGGACAGGGACCGGGGAGCTGTTTTTT. Its translation is CASSTRTGTGELFF.

The genes are TRBV19 and TRBJ2-5; weak D call: TRBD2 (6 bases). The CDR3 has 17 residues. The ends were cut back, 7 bases at V and 2 bases at J, with 23 bases in the middle. CDR1 and CDR2 from the germline V gene are LNHDA and SQIVND (reference sequence). The CDR3 nucleotides are TGTGCCAGTACCCTCGGGGGAGGACATCCTACGCAAGAGACCCAGTACTTC. This translates into CASTLGGGHPTQETQYF.

This chain links TRBV21-1 with TRBJ2-7; the table names TRBD1, a call not compared with the DNA. TRBV21-1 is classified as a pseudogene. CDR3 length: 15 residues. The CDR3 loop is CASSPTKDIAYEQYF. CDR3 in DNA: TGTGCCAGCAGTCCTACCAAGGACATCGCCTACGAGCAGTACTTC.